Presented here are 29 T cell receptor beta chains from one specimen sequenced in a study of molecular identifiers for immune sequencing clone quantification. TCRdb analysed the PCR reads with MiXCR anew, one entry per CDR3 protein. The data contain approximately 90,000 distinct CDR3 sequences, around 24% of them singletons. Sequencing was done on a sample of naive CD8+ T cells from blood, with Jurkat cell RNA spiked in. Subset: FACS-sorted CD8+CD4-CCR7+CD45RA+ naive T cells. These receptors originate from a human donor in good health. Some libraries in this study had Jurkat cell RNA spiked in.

The CDR3 DNA reads as TGTGCCAGTAGTATAAGTCTAGCGGGATACGATTACCAAGAGACCCAGTACTTC. Translating gives CASSISLAGYDYQETQYF. This chain joins TRBV19 and TRBJ2-5; 9 bases map to TRBD2. CDR3 length: 18 residues. Germline loops: CDR1 LNHDA, CDR2 SQIVND (reference sequence). Trimming cost V 2 bases and J 0 bases; bases outside gene matches: 10.

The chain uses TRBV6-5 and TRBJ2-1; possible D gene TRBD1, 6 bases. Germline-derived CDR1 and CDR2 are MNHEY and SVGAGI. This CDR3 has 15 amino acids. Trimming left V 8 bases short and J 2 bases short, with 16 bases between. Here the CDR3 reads CASEKVQGTYNEQFF. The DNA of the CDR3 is TGTGCCAGCGAAAAAGTACAGGGAACCTACAATGAGCAGTTCTTC.

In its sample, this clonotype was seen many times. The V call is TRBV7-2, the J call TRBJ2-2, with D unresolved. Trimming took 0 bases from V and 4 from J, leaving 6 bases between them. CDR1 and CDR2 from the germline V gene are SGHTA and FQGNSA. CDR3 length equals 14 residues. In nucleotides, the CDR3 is TGTGCCAGCAGCTTAGCCACCACCACCGGGGAGCTGTTTTTT. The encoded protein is CASSLATTTGELFF.

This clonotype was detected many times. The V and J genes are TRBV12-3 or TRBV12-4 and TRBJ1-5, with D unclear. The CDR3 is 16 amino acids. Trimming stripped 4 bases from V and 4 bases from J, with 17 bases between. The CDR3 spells CASSSPQVQVNQPQHF. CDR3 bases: TGTGCCAGCAGTTCCCCGCAGGTGCAGGTAAATCAGCCCCAGCATTTT.

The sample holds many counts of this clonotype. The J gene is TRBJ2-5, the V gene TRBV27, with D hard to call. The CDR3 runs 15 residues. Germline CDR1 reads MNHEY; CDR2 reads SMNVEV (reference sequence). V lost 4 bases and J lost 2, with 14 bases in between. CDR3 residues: CASSSLMRLQETQYF. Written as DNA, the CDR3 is TGTGCCAGCAGTTCCCTGATGAGGCTTCAAGAGACCCAGTACTTC.

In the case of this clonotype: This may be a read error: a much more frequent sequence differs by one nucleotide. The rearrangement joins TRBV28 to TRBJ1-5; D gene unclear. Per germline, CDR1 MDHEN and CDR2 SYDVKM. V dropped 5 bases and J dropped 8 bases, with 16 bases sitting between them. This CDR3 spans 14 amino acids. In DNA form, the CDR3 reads TGTGCCAGCAGTCCCCTCGACGGGCTGGAGCCCCAGCATTTT. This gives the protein CASSPLDGLEPQHF.

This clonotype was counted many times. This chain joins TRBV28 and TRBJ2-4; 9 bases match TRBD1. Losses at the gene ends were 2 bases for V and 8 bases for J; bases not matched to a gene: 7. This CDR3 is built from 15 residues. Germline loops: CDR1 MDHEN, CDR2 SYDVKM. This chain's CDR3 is CASSLTTGGIDIQYF. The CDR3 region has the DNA TGTGCCAGCAGTTTAACCACAGGGGGCATTGACATTCAGTACTTC.

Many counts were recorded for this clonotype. CDR3 in DNA: TGTGCCAGCAGTCCCTCCGCCCGGTCTCTTTCTAGCACAGATACGCAGTATTTT. Amino acid sequence: CASSPSARSLSSTDTQYF. The V call is TRBV12-3 or TRBV12-4, the J call TRBJ2-3; no definite D call. The V gene lost 5 bases and the J gene lost 0 bases, with 21 bases spanning the gap. This CDR3 comprises 18 residues.

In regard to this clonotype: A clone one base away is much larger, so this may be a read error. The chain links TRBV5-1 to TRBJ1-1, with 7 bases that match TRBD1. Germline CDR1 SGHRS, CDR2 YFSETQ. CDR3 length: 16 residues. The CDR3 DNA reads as TGCGCCAGCAGCCTCCGACAGGGTATGGGTGCCACTGGAGCTTTCTTT. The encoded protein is CASSLRQGMGATGAFF.

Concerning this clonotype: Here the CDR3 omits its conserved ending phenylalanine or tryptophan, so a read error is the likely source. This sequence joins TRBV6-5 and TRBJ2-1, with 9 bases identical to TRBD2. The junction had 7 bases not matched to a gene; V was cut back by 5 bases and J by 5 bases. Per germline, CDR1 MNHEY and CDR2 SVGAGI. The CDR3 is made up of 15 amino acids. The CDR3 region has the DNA TGTGCCAGCAGTATTCGACTAGCGGAGAACAATGAGCAGTTCTGC. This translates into CASSIRLAENNEQFC.

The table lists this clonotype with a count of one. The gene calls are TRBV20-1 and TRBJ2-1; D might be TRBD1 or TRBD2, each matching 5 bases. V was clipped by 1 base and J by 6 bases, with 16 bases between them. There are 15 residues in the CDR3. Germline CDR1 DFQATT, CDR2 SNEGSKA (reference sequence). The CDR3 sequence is CSARAGATGLNEQFF. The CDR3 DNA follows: TGCAGTGCTAGAGCCGGGGCCACAGGACTCAATGAGCAGTTCTTC.

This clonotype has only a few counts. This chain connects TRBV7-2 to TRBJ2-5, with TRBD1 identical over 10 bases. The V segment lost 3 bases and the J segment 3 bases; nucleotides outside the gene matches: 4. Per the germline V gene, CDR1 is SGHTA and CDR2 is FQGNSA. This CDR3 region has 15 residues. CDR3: CASSFIGQGEETQYF. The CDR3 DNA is TGTGCCAGCAGCTTTATAGGACAGGGGGAAGAGACCCAGTACTTC.

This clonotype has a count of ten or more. CDR3 nucleotides: TGTGCCAGCAGCCTTGCTTATAGCGGGAGTTTCGAGCAGTACTTC. This codes for CASSLAYSGSFEQYF. The chain is built from TRBV4-2 and TRBJ2-7; TRBD2 matches at 9 bases. CDR3 length equals 15 residues. The V segment lost 4 bases and the J segment 6 bases; nucleotides outside the gene matches: 10. Per germline, CDR1 LGHNA and CDR2 YNFKEQ.

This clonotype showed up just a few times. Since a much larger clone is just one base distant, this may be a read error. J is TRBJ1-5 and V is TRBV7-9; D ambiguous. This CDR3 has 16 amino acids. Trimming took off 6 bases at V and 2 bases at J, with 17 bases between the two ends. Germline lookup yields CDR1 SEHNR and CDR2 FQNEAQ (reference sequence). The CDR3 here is CASRKERRQGNQPQHF. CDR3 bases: TGTGCCAGCAGAAAAGAGAGGCGGCAGGGCAATCAGCCCCAGCATTTT.

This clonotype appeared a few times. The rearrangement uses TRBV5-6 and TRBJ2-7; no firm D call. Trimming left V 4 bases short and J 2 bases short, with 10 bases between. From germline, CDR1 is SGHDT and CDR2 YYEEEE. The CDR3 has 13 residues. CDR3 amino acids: CASSPNPAYEQYF. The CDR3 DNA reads TGTGCCAGCAGCCCGAACCCGGCCTACGAGCAGTACTTC.

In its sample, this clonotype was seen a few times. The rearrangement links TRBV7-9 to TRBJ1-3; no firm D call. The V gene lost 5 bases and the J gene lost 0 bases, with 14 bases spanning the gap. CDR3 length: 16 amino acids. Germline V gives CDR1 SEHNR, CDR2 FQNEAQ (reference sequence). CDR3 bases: TGTGCCAGCAGCCCCGGGGAAGTCCCCTCTGGAAACACCATATATTTT. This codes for CASSPGEVPSGNTIYF.

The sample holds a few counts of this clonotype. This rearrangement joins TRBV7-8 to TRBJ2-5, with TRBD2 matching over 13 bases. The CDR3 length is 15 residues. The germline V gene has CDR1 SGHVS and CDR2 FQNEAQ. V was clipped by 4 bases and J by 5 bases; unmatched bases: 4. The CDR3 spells CASSSGLAGTETQYF. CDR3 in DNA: TGTGCCAGCAGCTCGGGACTAGCGGGGACGGAGACCCAGTACTTC.

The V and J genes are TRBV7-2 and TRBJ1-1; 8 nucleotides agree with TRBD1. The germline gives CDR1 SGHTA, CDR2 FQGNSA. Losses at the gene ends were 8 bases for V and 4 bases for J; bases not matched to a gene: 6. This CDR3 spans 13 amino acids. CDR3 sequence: CASGSTGGTEAFF. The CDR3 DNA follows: TGTGCCAGCGGCTCTACAGGGGGCACTGAAGCTTTCTTT.

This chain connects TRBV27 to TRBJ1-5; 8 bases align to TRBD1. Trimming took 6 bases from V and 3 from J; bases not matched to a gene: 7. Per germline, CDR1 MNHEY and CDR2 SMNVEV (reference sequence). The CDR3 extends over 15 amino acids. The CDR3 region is CASRKDRAPNQPQHF. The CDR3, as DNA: TGTGCCAGCAGGAAGGACAGGGCCCCCAATCAGCCCCAGCATTTT.

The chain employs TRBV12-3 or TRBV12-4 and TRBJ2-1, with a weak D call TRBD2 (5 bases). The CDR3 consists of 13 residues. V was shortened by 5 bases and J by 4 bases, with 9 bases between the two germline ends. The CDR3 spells CASSPGVYNEQFF. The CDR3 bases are TGTGCCAGCAGTCCCGGGGTTTACAATGAGCAGTTCTTC.

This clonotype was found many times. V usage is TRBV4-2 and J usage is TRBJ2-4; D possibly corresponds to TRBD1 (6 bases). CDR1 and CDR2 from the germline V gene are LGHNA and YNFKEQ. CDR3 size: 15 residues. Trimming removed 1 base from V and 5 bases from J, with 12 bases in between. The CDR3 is CASSQGYRDENIQYF. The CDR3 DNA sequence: TGTGCCAGCAGCCAAGGATACAGGGACGAAAACATTCAGTACTTC.

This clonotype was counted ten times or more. This CDR3 reads CSALLQGDTEAFF. CDR3 sequence (DNA): TGCAGCGCCTTACTACAGGGGGACACTGAAGCTTTCTTT. The chain couples TRBV29-1 to TRBJ1-1, with 8 bases lining up with TRBD1. Germline CDR1 and CDR2: SQVTM and ANQGSEA. The V and J ends lost 7 bases and 3 bases, in that order; junction bases with no gene match: 7. CDR3 length: 13 amino acids.

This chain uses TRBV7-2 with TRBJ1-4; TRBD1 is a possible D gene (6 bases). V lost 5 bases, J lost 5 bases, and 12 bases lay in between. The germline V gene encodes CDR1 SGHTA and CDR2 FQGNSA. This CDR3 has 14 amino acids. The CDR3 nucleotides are TGTGCCAGCAGCGTAGGACAGTACAATGAAAAACTGTTTTTT. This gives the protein CASSVGQYNEKLFF.

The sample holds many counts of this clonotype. The CDR3 DNA reads as TGCGCCAGCAGCCAAGGGGTGCAGTCCTACGAGCAGTACTTC. Protein: CASSQGVQSYEQYF. This chain joins TRBV4-3 and TRBJ2-7; D is unresolved. Germline values: CDR1 LGHNA, CDR2 YSLEER. This CDR3 has 14 residues. Deletions cut 1 base from V and 1 base from J, with 8 bases between.

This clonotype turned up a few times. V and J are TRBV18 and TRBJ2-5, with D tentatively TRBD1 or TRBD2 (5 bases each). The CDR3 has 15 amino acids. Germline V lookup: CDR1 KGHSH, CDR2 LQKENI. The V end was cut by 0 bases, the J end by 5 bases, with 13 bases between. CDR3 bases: TGTGCCAGCTCACCACCGGCCCTCGAGGGGGAGACCCAGTACTTC. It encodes CASSPPALEGETQYF.

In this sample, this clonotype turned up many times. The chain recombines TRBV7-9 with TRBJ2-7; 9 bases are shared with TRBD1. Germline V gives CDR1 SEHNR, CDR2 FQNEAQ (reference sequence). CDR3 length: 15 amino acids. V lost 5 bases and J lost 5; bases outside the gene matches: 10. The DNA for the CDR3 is TGTGCCAGCAGCCCACGAGGGGACAGGGCCCACGAGCAGTACTTC. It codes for CASSPRGDRAHEQYF.

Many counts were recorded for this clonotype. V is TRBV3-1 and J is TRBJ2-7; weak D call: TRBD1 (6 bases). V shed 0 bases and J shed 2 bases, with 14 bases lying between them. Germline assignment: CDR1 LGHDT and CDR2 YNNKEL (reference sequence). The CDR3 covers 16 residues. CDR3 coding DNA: TGTGCCAGCAGCCAAGAGTGGGGGCCCAAACCCTACGAGCAGTACTTC. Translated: CASSQEWGPKPYEQYF.

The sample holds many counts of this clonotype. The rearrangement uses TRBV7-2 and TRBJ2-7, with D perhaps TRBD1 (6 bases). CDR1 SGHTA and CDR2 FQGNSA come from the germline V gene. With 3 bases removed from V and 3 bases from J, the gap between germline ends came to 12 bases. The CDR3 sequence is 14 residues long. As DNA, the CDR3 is TGTGCCAGCAGCTTGTTGCCAGGGGTCTACGAGCAGTACTTC. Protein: CASSLLPGVYEQYF.

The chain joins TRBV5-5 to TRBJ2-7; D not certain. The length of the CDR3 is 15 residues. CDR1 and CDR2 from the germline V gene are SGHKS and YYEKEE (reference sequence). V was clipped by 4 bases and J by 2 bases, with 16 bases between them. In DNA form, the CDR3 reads TGTGCCAGCAGCCACCGGGTTCCCTCTCCCTACGAGCAGTACTTC. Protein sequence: CASSHRVPSPYEQYF.